A single sample is the source of the 19 T cell receptor beta chains below, sequenced in a study of blood T cell repertoires in COVID-19. This table comes from immunoSEQ multiplex PCR, and its TCRdb copy is limited to in-frame clones, with some not included. Here the sample spans about 250,000 clones, 85% to 90% being singletons. The sample taken for sequencing was peripheral blood. The source of these receptors is a man aged 25 to 40 with acute or convalescent COVID-19.

There are a few counts of this clone. The chain couples TRBV30 to TRBJ2-7; perhaps TRBD2 as D (5 bases). Per the germline V gene, CDR1 is GTSNPN and CDR2 is SVGIG (reference sequence). CDR3 length: 12 residues. The germline V and J ends were trimmed by 4 bases and 2 bases, with 9 bases remaining between them. The DNA for the CDR3 is TGTGCCTGGATTACCGGGACCTACGAGCAGTACTTC. Encoded protein: CAWITGTYEQYF. The variable domain in full, with the rest retrieved from reference TRBV30 and TRBJ2-7, is SQTIHQWPATLVQPVGSPLSLECTVEGTSNPNLYWYRQAAGRGLQLLFYSVGIGQISSEVPQNLSASRPQDRQFILSSKKLLLSDSGFYLCAWITGTYEQYFGPGTRLTVT.

This rearrangement joins TRBV5-1 to TRBJ1-4; D is unclear. The CDR3 consists of 14 residues. In germline, CDR1 is SGHRS, CDR2 YFSETQ. With 4 bases removed from V and 8 bases from J, the gap between germline ends came to 15 bases. CDR3 coding DNA: TGCGCCAGCAGCCCCGCGGGGTTGGAGGAAAAACTGTTTTTT. Its protein is CASSPAGLEEKLFF.

This chain uses TRBV28 with TRBJ2-6; 9 bases match TRBD1. The CDR3 is made up of 18 amino acids. V shed 5 bases, J shed 0 bases, and the junction held 8 bases outside the gene matches. Per the germline V gene, CDR1 is MDHEN and CDR2 is SYDVKM. The CDR3 sequence is CASSRLGQGSSGANVLTF. The CDR3 DNA follows: TGTGCCAGCAGTCGATTGGGACAGGGTTCCTCTGGGGCCAACGTCCTGACTTTC.

CDR3 bases: TGTGCCAGCAGCCAATGGGTGGGCAGGGGAACAAGTGGCTACACCTTC. The encoded protein is CASSQWVGRGTSGYTF. The chain employs TRBV7-9 and TRBJ1-2, with a possible D match to TRBD1 (6 bases). The CDR3 is made up of 16 amino acids. Germline CDR1 SEHNR, CDR2 FQNEAQ (reference sequence). V dropped 5 bases and J dropped 7 bases, with 23 bases sitting between them.

The genes are TRBV3-1 (or the pseudogene TRBV3-2) and TRBJ1-1; 11 positions match TRBD1. The junction had 6 bases not matched to a gene; V was cut back by 4 bases and J by 2 bases. The CDR3 sequence is 16 residues long. Germline lookup yields CDR1 LGHDT and CDR2 YNNKEL (reference sequence). The CDR3 loop reads CASSRGDRGFNTEAFF. CDR3 sequence (DNA): TGTGCCAGCAGCCGGGGGGACAGGGGGTTCAACACTGAAGCTTTCTTT.

The J gene is TRBJ2-1, the V gene TRBV7-2, with TRBD2 matching 9 bases. V shed 2 bases and J 4 bases; nucleotides not matched to a gene: 9. CDR3 length: 17 amino acids. Germline-derived CDR1 and CDR2 are SGHTA and FQGNSA. The CDR3 loop reads CASSLKGSGGLYNEQFF. CDR3 DNA sequence: TGTGCCAGCAGCTTAAAGGGTAGCGGGGGCCTTTACAATGAGCAGTTCTTC.

The chain has TRBV4-1 and TRBJ2-1, with a tentative D call TRBD1 (6 bases). Germline-derived CDR1 and CDR2 are MGHRA and YSYEKL. Trimming stripped 0 bases from V and 4 bases from J, with 19 bases between. CDR3 length: 18 amino acids. The DNA for the CDR3 is TGCGCCAGCAGCCAAGATAGGACCAGGGGCCTAGGATACAATGAGCAGTTCTTC. Its protein product is CASSQDRTRGLGYNEQFF.

The rearrangement uses TRBV9 and TRBJ2-1; TRBD2 is a possible D gene (6 bases). The length of the CDR3 is 15 residues. Germline CDR1 SGDLS, CDR2 YYNGEE. The V end was cut by 6 bases, the J end by 0 bases, with 13 bases between. The CDR3 is CASTPGVSSYNEQFF. CDR3 DNA: TGTGCCAGCACTCCGGGGGTGAGCTCCTACAATGAGCAGTTCTTC.

The V and J genes are TRBV7-6 and TRBJ1-4, with D perhaps TRBD1 (5 bases). Germline assignment: CDR1 SGHVS and CDR2 FNYEAQ. The CDR3 spans 14 residues. V shed 3 bases and J shed 4 bases, with 9 bases lying between them. In DNA form, the CDR3 reads TGTGCCAGCAGCTTTGTCGACAGTAATGAAAAACTGTTTTTT. This encodes CASSFVDSNEKLFF.

J is TRBJ1-1 and V is TRBV7-9; a weak D match, TRBD1 (5 bases). V was trimmed by 6 bases and J by 5 bases, leaving 16 bases between them. The CDR3 length is 14 residues. CDR1 and CDR2 from the germline V gene are SEHNR and FQNEAQ (reference sequence). The CDR3 region is CASSPTGGGTEAFF. The CDR3 nucleotides are TGTGCCAGCAGTCCTACCGGGGGTGGGACTGAAGCTTTCTTT.

The gene calls are TRBV9 and TRBJ2-7; D is undetermined. The CDR3 contains 14 residues. V was clipped by 1 base and J by 2 bases, with 10 bases between them. The V gene's germline CDR1 is SGDLS and CDR2 YYNGEE. The CDR3 loop is CASSVTGYPYEQYF. CDR3 in DNA: TGTGCCAGCAGCGTAACCGGGTACCCCTACGAGCAGTACTTC.

The chain couples TRBV6-1 to TRBJ1-2; D gene unclear. The CDR3 covers 11 residues. Trimming left V 8 bases short and J 6 bases short, with 10 bases between. From germline, CDR1 is MNHNS and CDR2 SASEGT. The CDR3 DNA reads TGTGCCAGCCTGAGTTTGAATGGCTACACCTTC. Translating it yields CASLSLNGYTF.

There are many counts of this clone. V and J are TRBV19 and TRBJ2-1; D not certain. Trimming cost V 8 bases and J 0 bases, with 14 bases left between them. The CDR3 runs to 15 residues. Germline CDR1 LNHDA, CDR2 SQIVND (reference sequence). CDR3 region: CASHPVSSSYNEQFF. CDR3 DNA: TGTGCCAGTCATCCCGTGTCTAGCTCCTACAATGAGCAGTTCTTC.

The V call is TRBV9, the J call TRBJ2-1; 7 nucleotides agree with TRBD1. In germline, CDR1 is SGDLS, CDR2 YYNGEE. V shed 3 bases, J shed 0 bases, and the junction held 3 bases outside the gene matches. The CDR3 spans 15 residues. The CDR3 DNA reads as TGTGCCAGCAGCGAGGGACAGAACTCCTACAATGAGCAGTTCTTC. Translated, it gives CASSEGQNSYNEQFF. Variable domain in full (rest from reference TRBV9 and TRBJ2-1): DSGVTQTPKHLITATGQRVTLRCSPRSGDLSVYWYQQSLDQGLQFLIQYYNGEERAKGNILERFSAQQFPDLHSELNLSSLELGDSALYFCASSEGQNSYNEQFFGPGTRLTVL.

This CDR3 reads CASSGGSSYNEQFF. The CDR3 DNA is TGTGCCAGCAGCGGCGGGAGCTCCTACAATGAGCAGTTCTTC. This chain links TRBV6-5 with TRBJ2-1; 7 positions match TRBD2. Germline CDR1 and CDR2: MNHEY and SVGAGI. V lost 6 bases to trimming and J lost 0 bases; unmatched junction nucleotides: 2. This CDR3 contains 14 residues.

A note on this clone: This sample includes further DNA sequences coding for the same CDR3. The chain is built from TRBV18 and TRBJ2-7, with D perhaps TRBD1 (5 bases). From germline, CDR1 is KGHSH and CDR2 LQKENI. Trimming stripped 1 base from V and 0 bases from J, with 7 bases between. This CDR3 comprises 14 residues. CDR3 in amino acids: CASSPLDSSYEQYF. The CDR3 DNA sequence: TGTGCCAGCTCACCACTAGACAGCTCCTACGAGCAGTACTTC.

In this sample, this clone turned up a few times. The rearrangement uses TRBV7-8 and TRBJ1-1, with D perhaps matching TRBD1 (5 bases). Germline V gives CDR1 SGHVS, CDR2 FQNEAQ. Trimming left V 2 bases short and J 2 bases short, with 12 bases between. The CDR3 contains 15 residues. As DNA, the CDR3 is TGTGCCAGCAGCTTACAAGGGGTGGGAAACACTGAAGCTTTCTTT. It encodes CASSLQGVGNTEAFF.

V is TRBV5-6 and J is TRBJ1-3, with D hard to call. Trimming shortened V by 6 bases and J by 0 bases, and 10 bases separated the two germline ends. The CDR3 loop spans 14 amino acids. Germline CDR1 reads SGHDT; CDR2 reads YYEEEE. The CDR3, as DNA: TGTGCCAGCACAGGAGGGAACTCTGGAAACACCATATATTTT. It is translated as CASTGGNSGNTIYF. The variable domain in full, completed from reference TRBV5-6 and TRBJ1-3, reads DAGVTQSPTHLIKTRGQQVTLRCSPKSGHDTVSWYQQALGQGPQFIFQYYEEEERQRGNFPDRFSGHQFPNYSSELNVNALLLGDSALYLCASTGGNSGNTIYFGEGSWLTVV.

The V gene is TRBV18, the J gene TRBJ2-7; 10 nucleotides align to TRBD1. V shed 0 bases and J 7 bases; nucleotides not matched to a gene: 6. The length of the CDR3 is 15 residues. From germline, CDR1 is KGHSH and CDR2 LQKENI. The CDR3 DNA is TGTGCCAGCTCACCACCGGACAGGGGGGTGAGGGAGCAGTACTTC. It yields the protein CASSPPDRGVREQYF.